This TCR beta chain emerged from a study of shared clonotypes between healthy human individuals. Looked up from germline, CDR1 is LNHDA and CDR2 is SQIVND (reference sequence). This CDR3 is built from 14 residues. Trimming left V 3 bases short and J 2 bases short, with 8 bases between. Execution of the assay was at deep level. The repertoire was sequenced with immunoSEQ multiplex PCR; TCRdb's copy has only in-frame clones and lacks some. The sample lists 1 million to 1.3 million clones; about four fifths were seen once. This clone was counted a single time. The TCR sequence derives from a young man in good health. Some clones in this sample may be carry-over from other donors' samples. J is TRBJ1-5 and V is TRBV19; no firm D call. The sequenced material came from memory CD4+ T cells from PBMCs. Subset specified: CD45RA-negative fraction. CDR3 coding DNA: TGTGCCAGTAGTATCGGCGCTGGCAATCAGCCCCAGCATTTT. Translated, it gives CASSIGAGNQPQHF.